A single sample gave rise to the 22 T cell receptor beta chains below, sequenced in a study of tumor-infiltrating lymphocytes in primary liver carcinoma. The researchers produced TCR beta cDNA from around 0.5 ug total RNA with a constant-region primer. Nested multiplex PCR, run for three rounds with slightly modified ARM-PCR, yielded TCR beta libraries. Amplification in the first two PCR rounds was performed using TRBV1-TRBV30 forward primers and a C-beta reverse primer for roughly 9 cycles each. In TCRdb, the multiplex PCR reads were re-called with MiXCR into one record per CDR3 protein. This repertoire shows about 200,000 distinct CDR3 sequences, about 61% found once; its top ten account for under 7.5%. The researchers obtained blood RNA from unsorted whole blood and also extracted germline DNA. Sequencing was carried out using peripheral blood. The receptors stem from a woman aged 55-69 years with primary liver carcinoma and hepatitis B virus infection.

V and J are TRBV20-1 and TRBJ2-7; TRBD1 matches 9 bases. The CDR3 covers 13 residues. From germline, CDR1 is DFQATT and CDR2 SNEGSKA (reference sequence). The CDR3 nucleotides are TGCAGCGTACAGGGGGCGCGAACCTACGAGCAGTACTTC. Amino acid sequence: CSVQGARTYEQYF.

About this clonotype: An end of the junction differs from the germline gene, which may be a read error. V gene TRBV11-3 combines with J gene TRBJ2-1, with D hard to call. Germline V CDR1 and CDR2: SGHNT, YENEEA. The length of the CDR3 is 17 residues. CDR3 residues: CANSPLGGVSSYNDQFF. CDR3 bases: TGTGCCAACAGCCCTTTGGGCGGCGTAAGCTCCTACAATGATCAGTTCTTC.

This chain links TRBV11-1 with TRBJ2-2; no firm D call. Trimming stripped 5 bases from V and 8 bases from J, with 9 bases between. This CDR3 has 12 residues. The germline V gene encodes CDR1 SGHAT and CDR2 FQDESV (reference sequence). This chain's CDR3 is CASSTLPGELFF. The DNA of the CDR3 is TGTGCCAGCAGCACATTACCAGGGGAGCTGTTTTTT. The variable domain in full, completed from reference TRBV11-1 and TRBJ2-2, reads EAEVAQSPRYKITEKSQAVAFWCDPISGHATLYWYRQILGQGPELLVQFQDESVVDDSQLPKDRFSAERLKGVDSTLKIQPAELGDSAMYLCASSTLPGELFFGEGSRLTVL.

This clonotype was counted once. The rearrangement links TRBV7-9 to TRBJ1-6, with TRBD1 matching over 7 bases. The ends lost 7 bases at V and 10 bases at J; junction bases unmatched: 13. Germline V gene data show CDR1 as SEHNR and CDR2 as FQNEAQ (reference sequence). The CDR3 extends over 15 amino acids. CDR3: CASNPETGFWSPLHF. CDR3 bases: TGTGCCAGCAACCCCGAGACAGGGTTCTGGTCACCCCTCCACTTT.

Notes on this clonotype: Sequence at one end of the junction differs from germline and may be a read error. V is TRBV6-5 and J is TRBJ1-1; TRBD1 matches 7 bases. The CDR3 runs 16 residues. Germline-derived CDR1 and CDR2 are MNHEY and SVGAGI. This chain's CDR3 is CVSSSLRGRGNTEAFF. CDR3 sequence (DNA): TGTGTCAGCAGTTCCCTTAGGGGGCGAGGGAACACTGAAGCTTTCTTT.

Note on this clonotype: The conserved phenylalanine or tryptophan is not found at the CDR3 terminus, so this likely reflects a read error. The chain links TRBV14 to TRBJ2-3; 11 bases are a match to TRBD2. CDR3 size: 17 residues. Germline-derived CDR1 and CDR2 are SGHDN and FVKESK. The trim removed 0 bases at V and 7 bases at J, leaving 9 bases unmatched. The CDR3 nucleotides are TGTGCCAGCAGCCAAGATCCCTTAGCGGGAGGGCCGCATACGCAGTATCTT. Translation gives CASSQDPLAGGPHTQYL.

A word on this clonotype: This may arise from a read error, as a much more abundant clone is one base away. Written as DNA, the CDR3 is TGTGCCGGCAGATTAACTGGGAGCTCCTACAATGAGCAGTTCTTC. Amino acids: CAGRLTGSSYNEQFF. The chain links TRBV12-3 or TRBV12-4 to TRBJ2-1, with D perhaps matching TRBD2 (5 bases). The CDR3 sequence is 15 residues long.

The CDR3 spells CAWSWGGNSGANVLTF. In DNA form, the CDR3 reads TGTGCCTGGAGTTGGGGCGGAAACTCTGGGGCCAACGTCCTGACTTTC. This chain uses TRBV30 with TRBJ2-6, with D possibly TRBD1 on 5 matching bases. Germline CDR1 and CDR2: GTSNPN and SVGIG (reference sequence). V dropped 2 bases and J dropped 0 bases, with 11 bases sitting between them. The CDR3 spans 16 residues.

On this clonotype itself: The junction departs from the called germline gene at one end, perhaps through a read error. V usage is TRBV11-3 and J usage is TRBJ2-2; D gene unclear. Germline loops: CDR1 SGHNT, CDR2 YENEEA. The CDR3 has 17 residues. The CDR3 DNA sequence: TGTGCCAGCAGCTTCGGTCAGAGCAAAGGGAACACTGGGGAGCTGTTTTTT. This gives the protein CASSFGQSKGNTGELFF.

Relative to its sample, this clonotype is medium-sized. The rearrangement links TRBV11-2 to TRBJ2-5, with TRBD1 as a possible D gene (6 bases). The CDR3 is made up of 14 amino acids. Germline V gene sequence: CDR1 SGHAT, CDR2 FQNNGV. The V gene lost 5 bases and the J gene lost 4 bases, with 14 bases spanning the gap. CDR3 residues: CASSKGTSRETQYF. In DNA form, the CDR3 reads TGTGCCAGCAGCAAGGGGACATCCAGAGAGACCCAGTACTTC.

For this clonotype: A read error may be the cause here, since a much bigger clone is one base away. The genes are TRBV5-6 and TRBJ2-4; TRBD2 matches at 10 bases. This CDR3 is built from 17 residues. Germline assignment: CDR1 SGHDT and CDR2 YYEEEE. In nucleotides, the CDR3 is TGTGCCAGCAGCCGTACCCTTCTAGCGGGAGAAGGGAACACTCAGTACTTC. Its protein product is CASSRTLLAGEGNTQYF.

About this clonotype: A much larger clone sits a single nucleotide away, making a read error possible. This chain connects TRBV4-1 to TRBJ2-6; perhaps TRBD2 as D (6 bases). The CDR3 spans 18 residues. CDR1 and CDR2 (germline): MGHRA, YSYEKL. CDR3 region: CASSQDGGKTSGANVMTF. The CDR3 nucleotides read TGCGCCAGCAGCCAAGATGGGGGGAAAACCTCTGGGGCCAACGTCATGACTTTC.

Remarks on this clonotype: One junction end does not reproduce the germline sequence, and a read error may be involved. The V call is TRBV10-3, the J call TRBJ1-2; D remains ambiguous. This CDR3 is 11 amino acids long. Germline CDR1 ENHRY, CDR2 SYGVKD. The CDR3 DNA reads as TGTGCCATCAATGAGTCGGACGGCTACACCTTC. It yields the protein CAINESDGYTF.

In the case of this clonotype: Given a much more abundant clone one base away, this may be a read error. The chain is built from TRBV6-5 and TRBJ2-1; possibly TRBD2 for D (6 bases). The germline V and J ends were trimmed by 6 bases and 8 bases, with 17 bases remaining between them. The germline V gene encodes CDR1 MNHEY and CDR2 SVGAGI. The CDR3 length is 14 residues. CDR3 amino acids: CASRRDLTYDEQFF. CDR3 in DNA: TGTGCCAGCAGGCGGGACCTAACTTACGATGAGCAGTTCTTC.

This clonotype appeared many times. The chain carries TRBV11-1 and TRBJ2-7, with TRBD2 matching over 12 bases. CDR1 is SGHAT, CDR2 FQDESV, per germline (reference sequence). This CDR3 is built from 16 residues. Trimming removed 1 base from V and 3 bases from J; junction bases left unmatched: 4. The CDR3 region is CASSLELAGGFYEQYF. The DNA of the CDR3 is TGTGCCAGCAGCTTAGAACTAGCGGGAGGATTCTACGAGCAGTACTTC.

A remark on this clonotype: Its ends do not fully match the called genes, so a read error is possible. The V and J genes are TRBV11-2 and TRBJ2-5, with 8 nucleotides matching TRBD1. The CDR3 contains 15 residues. Germline CDR1 reads SGHAT; CDR2 reads FQNNGV. CDR3 in amino acids: CDSSYGQGWGENQYF. The CDR3 nucleotides read TGTGACAGCAGCTACGGACAGGGATGGGGAGAGAACCAGTACTTC.

To note about this clonotype: The CDR3 does not close with the conserved phenylalanine or tryptophan, likely indicating a read error. It is unclear where the CDR3 begins or ends on the DNA, so no DNA is shown, and the CDR3 is as TCRdb lists it. The V gene is TRBV12-3 or TRBV12-4, the J gene TRBJ2-1; the table gives TRBD2 as D, unverified against the DNA. From its first to its last residue, the CDR3 has 13 amino acids. The CDR3 protein is CASSPTSGRAFNL.

This clonotype was picked up a small number of times. A read error is likely, as this CDR3 ends without the conserved phenylalanine or tryptophan. V gene TRBV29-1 combines with J gene TRBJ2-4; D is perhaps TRBD2 (5 bases). Germline assignment: CDR1 SQVTM and CDR2 ANQGSEA. The CDR3 spans 14 residues. The CDR3 sequence is CRVASSLWENIQYL. The CDR3 region has the DNA TGCAGGGTAGCGAGCTCCCTCTGGGAAAACATTCAGTACTTA.

This clonotype was observed a handful of times. V usage is TRBV7-8 and J usage is TRBJ2-1; no definite D call. The germline CDR1 and CDR2 sequences are SGHVS and FQNEAQ. V dropped 7 bases and J dropped 1 base, with 8 bases sitting between them. The CDR3 is made up of 13 amino acids. The CDR3 here is CASTPLSYNEQFF. DNA for the CDR3: TGTGCCAGCACCCCCTTGTCCTACAATGAGCAGTTCTTC.

The table lists this clonotype with a few counts. The V gene is TRBV5-6, the J gene TRBJ1-5; D call uncertain. The CDR3 length is 16 residues. The germline V and J ends were trimmed by 6 bases and 5 bases, with 21 bases remaining between them. Germline V gene sequence: CDR1 SGHDT, CDR2 YYEEEE. Here the CDR3 reads CASTVGARGGDQPQHF. The DNA for the CDR3 is TGTGCCAGCACCGTGGGTGCGAGAGGAGGTGATCAGCCCCAGCATTTT.

The chain has TRBV20-1 and TRBJ1-2; the D gene is possibly TRBD1 (6 bases). Trimming removed 6 bases at V and 2 bases at J, with 16 bases between. The CDR3 extends over 14 amino acids. CDR1 and CDR2 (germline): DFQATT, SNEGSKA (reference sequence). The DNA of the CDR3 is TGCAGTGCCCCTGATGGGGACAAAAACTATGGCTACACCTTC. As protein: CSAPDGDKNYGYTF.

This clonotype was recorded at least ten times. The chain is built from TRBV29-1 and TRBJ2-5; D is possibly TRBD1 or TRBD2 (5 bases each). Germline V lookup: CDR1 SQVTM, CDR2 ANQGSEA. V lost 4 bases and J 4 bases, leaving 13 bases between the germline ends. The CDR3 spans 13 residues. The DNA of the CDR3 is TGCAGCGTTGGGGGACCGAAGGGAGAGACCCAGTACTTC. Its translation: CSVGGPKGETQYF. The full variable domain, its missing parts supplied by reference TRBV29-1 and TRBJ2-5, is SAVISQKPSRDICQRGTSLTIQCQVDSQVTMMFWYRQQPGQSLTLIATANQGSEATYESGFVIDKFPISRPNLTFSTLTVSNMSPEDSSIYLCSVGGPKGETQYFGPGTRLLVL.